This TCR beta chain was recorded in a study of CD8+ T cells in alopecia areata. On the study more broadly: Each day, treated patients took oral tofacitinib twice, at 5 to 10 mg per dose. Patients remained on tofacitinib for 6 to 18 months and then went 6 months without it. Percent of scalp involved defined treated patients' severity scores.

RNA extraction was followed by reverse transcription into cDNA, which acted as the sequencing template. Repertoires were generated with immunoSEQ multiplex PCR, while TCRdb's copy carries only in-frame clones and drops some. The sample has fewer than 350,000 clones, 55% to 75% seen once; the top ten hold about 1.7%. Treatment reported: oral pan-JAK inhibitor, 5-10 mg twice daily. Peripheral blood and lesional scalp punch biopsies were taken from alopecia areata patients. The sequence derives from a human donor with alopecia areata. The material was CD4+ T cells sorted from blood, obtained at week 24, from a patient treated with tofacitinib.

The chain's CDR3 is CSVPGVGDYGYTF. The CDR3 DNA is TGCAGCGTTCCAGGGGTTGGAGACTATGGCTACACCTTC. This rearrangement joins TRBV29-1 to TRBJ1-2; possibly TRBD1 for D (6 bases). CDR1 and CDR2 (germline): SQVTM, ANQGSEA. V lost 5 bases and J 3 bases, leaving 13 bases between the germline ends. The CDR3 has 13 residues.